Below, 29 T cell receptor beta chains from the same sample are listed, as sequenced in a study of shared clonotypes between healthy human individuals. The table came from immunoSEQ multiplex PCR; TCRdb's copy has only in-frame clones and leaves some out. The sample consists of about 2.3 million clones, 80% to 95% of them appearing once. Sequencing was carried out using naive CD4+ T cells from PBMCs. Subset meaning: CD45RA+ positively selected. These receptors all come from a young man in good health. Some clones in this sample may be carry-over from other donors' samples.

In the case of this clone: This sample includes further DNA sequences coding for the same CDR3. The V call is TRBV6-5, the J call TRBJ2-5; no clear D gene. Germline V gene data show CDR1 as MNHEY and CDR2 as SVGAGI. Trimming removed 2 bases from V and 5 bases from J, with 6 bases in between. This CDR3 has 12 amino acids. The CDR3 loop is CASSYPRETQYF. The CDR3 DNA follows: TGTGCCAGCAGTTACCCAAGGGAGACCCAGTACTTC.

This chain uses TRBV10-3 with TRBJ2-1; D gene unclear. The CDR3 has 13 residues. V lost 0 bases, J lost 9 bases, and 9 bases lay in between. Germline CDR1 and CDR2: ENHRY and SYGVKD. CDR3 in amino acids: CAISESRFSEQFF. The CDR3 DNA sequence: TGTGCCATCAGTGAGTCGCGCTTCAGTGAGCAGTTCTTC.

The chain carries TRBV5-1 and TRBJ2-7; the match to TRBD2 covers 9 bases. The CDR3 has 15 residues. Trimming took 5 bases from V and 3 from J; bases not matched to a gene: 9. Germline V gene data show CDR1 as SGHRS and CDR2 as YFSETQ. CDR3 DNA sequence: TGCGCCAGCAGGGAGGGGGGACTAGCATTCTACGAGCAGTACTTC. As protein: CASREGGLAFYEQYF.

The J gene is TRBJ1-5, the V gene TRBV5-1; tentative D call: TRBD1 (5 bases). The V gene's germline CDR1 is SGHRS and CDR2 YFSETQ. V was pared by 1 base and J by 4 bases, with 12 bases between. The CDR3 has 15 residues. CDR3 nucleotides: TGCGCCAGCAGCTTGTCGGGGCAGGGTAATCAGCCCCAGCATTTT. It is translated as CASSLSGQGNQPQHF.

This sequence joins TRBV10-1 and TRBJ2-2; no clear D. The ends were cut back, 3 bases at V and 7 bases at J, with 6 bases in the middle. CDR1 and CDR2 (germline): WNHNN, SYGVQD (reference sequence). The CDR3 loop spans 12 amino acids. Written as DNA, the CDR3 is TGCGCCAGCAGTGAAAGAGGCGGGGAGCTGTTTTTT. Translated, it gives CASSERGGELFF.

The genes are TRBV5-1 and TRBJ2-1; D is possibly TRBD2 (5 bases). Germline V gene sequence: CDR1 SGHRS, CDR2 YFSETQ. The V end was cut by 7 bases, the J end by 7 bases, with 6 bases between. This CDR3 contains 10 residues. The CDR3 nucleotides read TGCGCCAGCGGGAGTAATGAGCAGTTCTTC. As protein: CASGSNEQFF.

The J gene is TRBJ2-3, the V gene TRBV9; weak D call: TRBD1 (6 bases). Per germline, CDR1 SGDLS and CDR2 YYNGEE. Trimming pared 4 bases from V and 1 base from J, leaving 16 bases between. CDR3 size: 16 residues. The DNA for the CDR3 is TGTGCCAGCAGCCTCTTCCCGGGACACCGCACAGATACGCAGTATTTT. The encoded protein is CASSLFPGHRTDTQYF.

This sequence joins TRBV10-3 and TRBJ2-5; D unresolved. Germline CDR1 reads ENHRY; CDR2 reads SYGVKD. This CDR3 has 16 residues. With 0 bases removed from V and 0 bases from J, the gap between germline ends came to 11 bases. The CDR3 DNA follows: TGTGCCATCAGTGAGTCGACGACTCCGTACCAAGAGACCCAGTACTTC. Translated, it gives CAISESTTPYQETQYF.

The chain joins TRBV7-2 to TRBJ2-1, with 8 bases aligning to TRBD2. CDR3 length: 16 amino acids. Trimming at V came to 6 bases and at J to 7 bases, leaving 14 bases not matched to a gene. Germline V gives CDR1 SGHTA, CDR2 FQGNSA. Here the CDR3 reads CASSRRGLAPGNEQFF. The CDR3 DNA follows: TGTGCCAGCAGTCGACGAGGACTAGCCCCTGGGAATGAGCAGTTCTTC. Full variable domain (remainder filled in from reference TRBV7-2 and TRBJ2-1): GAGVSQSPSNKVTEKGKDVELRCDPISGHTALYWYRQSLGQGLEFLIYFQGNSAPDKSGLPSDRFSAERTGGSVSTLTIQRTQQEDSAVYLCASSRRGLAPGNEQFFGPGTRLTVL.

The CDR3 DNA is TGTGCCAGCAGTCCCCATGGGTCTCTAGGGTTGGACACCATATATTTT. Amino acids: CASSPHGSLGLDTIYF. This chain connects TRBV27 to TRBJ1-3; D not certain. In germline, CDR1 is MNHEY, CDR2 SMNVEV (reference sequence). The length of the CDR3 is 16 residues. Trimming pared 5 bases from V and 8 bases from J, leaving 22 bases between.

The V call is TRBV28, the J call TRBJ2-3, with 13 bases fitting TRBD2. The length of the CDR3 is 15 residues. Looked up from germline, CDR1 is MDHEN and CDR2 is SYDVKM. The J segment lost 6 bases and the V segment lost 4 bases, leaving 4 bases of the junction unmatched. The CDR3 here is CASSSRTSGSDTQYF. The CDR3 nucleotides are TGTGCCAGCAGTTCCCGGACTAGCGGGAGTGATACGCAGTATTTT.

This clone was observed a single time. V is TRBV2 and J is TRBJ1-5; D possibly corresponds to TRBD1 (5 bases). The CDR3 covers 14 residues. The V end was cut by 7 bases, the J end by 2 bases, with 12 bases between. In germline, CDR1 is SNHLY, CDR2 FYNNEI. The chain's CDR3 is CASKQDTRNQPQHF. CDR3 coding DNA: TGTGCCAGCAAGCAGGACACTCGCAATCAGCCCCAGCATTTT. Variable domain in full (rest from reference TRBV2 and TRBJ1-5): EPEVTQTPSHQVTQMGQEVILRCVPISNHLYFYWYRQILGQKVEFLVSFYNNEISEKSEIFDDQFSVERPDGSNFTLKIRSTKLEDSAMYFCASKQDTRNQPQHFGDGTRLSIL.

The rearrangement links TRBV11-2 to TRBJ1-5; D not resolved. The length of the CDR3 is 16 residues. The V and J ends lost 5 bases and 2 bases respectively, with 16 bases between them. The germline gives CDR1 SGHAT, CDR2 FQNNGV. The CDR3 here is CASSPGNSGGNQPQHF. Written as DNA, the CDR3 is TGTGCCAGCAGCCCGGGAAACAGCGGGGGCAATCAGCCCCAGCATTTT.

This chain links TRBV30 with TRBJ1-1; perhaps TRBD1 as D (5 bases). Germline V gene data show CDR1 as GTSNPN and CDR2 as SVGIG (reference sequence). The CDR3 is made up of 14 amino acids. V lost 4 bases to trimming and J lost 1 base, with 13 bases between them. CDR3 in DNA: TGTGCCTGGATCCCTTGGGACCGGAACACTGAAGCTTTCTTT. Protein sequence: CAWIPWDRNTEAFF.

This sequence joins TRBV4-1 and TRBJ2-7, with 11 bases identical to TRBD2. The V gene end was trimmed by 4 bases and the J gene end by 4 bases; junction bases not matched to a gene: 12. The CDR3 runs to 17 residues. CDR1 is MGHRA and CDR2 is YSYEKL in the germline V gene. CDR3 coding DNA: TGCGCCAGCAGCCCCTCTAGCGGGAGGCCCCCTAGGTACGAGCAGTACTTC. Translated, it gives CASSPSSGRPPRYEQYF.

The chain joins TRBV7-8 to TRBJ1-5; D uncertain. The germline V gene has CDR1 SGHVS and CDR2 FQNEAQ. The CDR3 length is 16 residues. The ends were cut back, 5 bases at V and 3 bases at J, with 17 bases in the middle. The CDR3 nucleotides read TGTGCCAGCAGCACCTACCAATTCGGAGTCAATCAGCCCCAGCATTTT. Its translation: CASSTYQFGVNQPQHF.

The rearrangement joins TRBV9 to TRBJ2-1; 15 nucleotides agree with TRBD2. CDR1 and CDR2 from the germline V gene are SGDLS and YYNGEE. Trimming removed 3 bases from V and 0 bases from J; junction bases left unmatched: 10. The CDR3 runs to 20 residues. CDR3 region: CASSAQPGLAGGISYNEQFF. In DNA, the CDR3 is TGTGCCAGCAGCGCGCAGCCGGGACTAGCGGGGGGCATCTCCTACAATGAGCAGTTCTTC.

Concerning this clone itself: Distinct nucleotide sequences in the sample also encode this CDR3. Here the CDR3 DNA reads TGTGCCAGCAGTTTCGGGGGGGCGCTATACGAGCAGTACTTC. It encodes CASSFGGALYEQYF. This chain uses TRBV28 with TRBJ2-7; 8 nucleotides align to TRBD2. Germline assignment: CDR1 MDHEN and CDR2 SYDVKM. The length of the CDR3 is 14 residues. Germline trimming cut 3 bases from V and 4 bases from J; bases unmatched to any gene: 5.

This clone has a single count. Other DNA sequences within the sample encode an identical CDR3. The chain is built from TRBV5-1 and TRBJ1-2; tentatively, D is TRBD1 (5 bases). The germline V and J ends were trimmed by 0 bases and 2 bases, with 11 bases remaining between them. The germline V gene has CDR1 SGHRS and CDR2 YFSETQ. This CDR3 spans 15 amino acids. The CDR3 nucleotides are TGCGCCAGCAGCTTGGCTGCGGGGGTCAACTATGGCTACACCTTC. It codes for CASSLAAGVNYGYTF.

This clone was observed a single time. This chain uses TRBV7-8 with TRBJ1-1; D unresolved. V was cut by 5 bases and J by 3 bases, with 19 bases left in between. There are 16 residues in the CDR3. Germline V gene sequence: CDR1 SGHVS, CDR2 FQNEAQ. The CDR3 sequence is CASSPLVGTAHTEAFF. In nucleotides, the CDR3 is TGTGCCAGCAGCCCCTTGGTTGGAACAGCTCACACTGAAGCTTTCTTT.

The rearrangement uses TRBV7-6 and TRBJ2-2, with D possibly TRBD1 on 6 matching bases. The CDR3 runs to 15 residues. Germline V gives CDR1 SGHVS, CDR2 FNYEAQ. V was clipped by 3 bases and J by 7 bases, with 15 bases between them. The CDR3 region is CASSLMGALNGELFF. The CDR3 bases are TGTGCCAGCAGCTTGATGGGGGCCCTCAACGGGGAGCTGTTTTTT.

The chain recombines TRBV11-3 with TRBJ2-7; D is perhaps TRBD2 (7 bases). Germline CDR1 is SGHNT and CDR2 is YENEEA. This CDR3 has 12 residues. V dropped 11 bases and J dropped 2 bases, with 13 bases sitting between them. DNA for the CDR3: TGTGCCGGGGGAGGGGGACCCTACGAGCAGTACTTC. Translated: CAGGGGPYEQYF.

The chain is built from TRBV6-6 and TRBJ2-1; 9 nucleotides match TRBD2. Germline values: CDR1 MNHNY, CDR2 SVGAGI (reference sequence). V trimming: 0 bases; J trimming: 15 bases; junction bases outside the gene matches: 3. The CDR3 covers 12 residues. The DNA for the CDR3 is TGTGCCAGCAGTTACTCACCTAGCGGGATGTTCTTC. This sequence encodes CASSYSPSGMFF.

The V call is TRBV7-9, the J call TRBJ1-5, with TRBD1 as a possible D gene (5 bases). The CDR3 is 15 residues long. In germline, CDR1 is SEHNR, CDR2 FQNEAQ (reference sequence). V shed 1 base and J shed 6 bases, with 13 bases lying between them. The CDR3 reads CASSLGSGPTQPQHF. CDR3 nucleotides: TGTGCCAGCAGCTTAGGGTCAGGGCCTACTCAGCCCCAGCATTTT.

The chain employs TRBV29-1 and TRBJ2-5, with a tentative D call TRBD2 (5 bases). CDR3 length equals 13 residues. Germline V gene sequence: CDR1 SQVTM, CDR2 ANQGSEA. V dropped 6 bases and J dropped 1 base, with 12 bases sitting between them. CDR3 bases: TGCAGCGTCGGCGAGGGCTTCCAAGAGACCCAGTACTTC. It yields the protein CSVGEGFQETQYF.

As regards this clone: In the same sample, other DNA sequences code for this CDR3. The chain carries TRBV30 and TRBJ2-3, with 8 bases identical to TRBD2. V dropped 5 bases and J dropped 0; count of bases not matched to a gene: 4. The germline CDR1 and CDR2 sequences are GTSNPN and SVGIG (reference sequence). The CDR3 is 14 amino acids. In nucleotides, the CDR3 is TGTGCCTGGGGTAGCGGGATCAGCACAGATACGCAGTATTTT. Amino acids: CAWGSGISTDTQYF.

The CDR3 protein is CASSLTSGRRGEQFF. In DNA, the CDR3 is TGCGCCAGCAGCTTAACTAGCGGGAGAAGAGGTGAGCAGTTCTTC. The V and J genes are TRBV5-1 and TRBJ2-1; TRBD2 agrees at 11 bases. The V gene end was trimmed by 2 bases and the J gene end by 9 bases; junction bases not matched to a gene: 7. The CDR3 loop spans 15 amino acids. Germline V gene data show CDR1 as SGHRS and CDR2 as YFSETQ.

The chain joins TRBV28 to TRBJ2-5; a weak D match, TRBD2 (6 bases). The CDR3 has 13 amino acids. Trimming took 6 bases from V and 5 from J, leaving 13 bases between them. CDR1 is MDHEN, CDR2 SYDVKM, per germline. The CDR3 spells CASRRTGEETQYF. Here the CDR3 DNA reads TGTGCCAGCAGGAGAACGGGAGAGGAGACCCAGTACTTC.

This chain connects TRBV6-1 to TRBJ2-1; 7 bases align to TRBD1. Per the germline V gene, CDR1 is MNHNS and CDR2 is SASEGT. With 3 bases clipped from V and 2 bases from J, the junction kept 7 bases outside the gene matches. The CDR3 loop spans 16 amino acids. The CDR3 nucleotides read TGTGCCAGCAGTGAGGTCGCGACAGGGACCTACAATGAGCAGTTCTTC. Its protein product is CASSEVATGTYNEQFF.